The 18 T cell receptor beta chains below all came from one sample that was sequenced in a study of CD8+CD57+ T cells in acquired aplastic anemia. CD8+CD57+ cell expansion, shown by flow cytometry, had occurred in the patients selected for sequencing. The template for TCR beta VDJ and CDR3 sequence profiling was genomic DNA. TCRdb re-called the reads through MiXCR, storing one row per CDR3 protein. Here the sample spans 450,000 to 550,000 distinct CDR3 sequences, around 30% being singletons. Sample: sorted CD4+, CD8+, or CD8+CD57+ T cells (not recorded which) from PBMCs. Every receptor here comes from a human donor with aplastic anemia.

At least ten counts were recorded for this clonotype. The junction does not match germline at one end; this may be a read error. The chain recombines TRBV12-3 or TRBV12-4 with TRBJ2-7; no clear D gene. The CDR3 has 11 residues. The CDR3: CASSLSSEQYF. The CDR3 coding sequence is TGTGCCAGCAGTTTATCCTCCGAGCAGTACTTC.

This clonotype has at least ten counts. The V gene is TRBV20-1, the J gene TRBJ2-7, with 7 positions matching TRBD2. The CDR3 has 15 residues. Germline V lookup: CDR1 DFQATT, CDR2 SNEGSKA (reference sequence). The V gene end was trimmed by 3 bases and the J gene end by 6 bases; junction bases not matched to a gene: 14. CDR3 sequence (DNA): TGCAGTGCTAGCATTCCTAGCGGCCCGTCAGGCGAGCAGTACTTC. It codes for CSASIPSGPSGEQYF.

The chain couples TRBV6-5 to TRBJ1-5, with 9 bases that match TRBD1. The CDR3 length is 15 residues. Germline CDR1 and CDR2: MNHEY and SVGAGI. V shed 4 bases and J 4 bases; nucleotides not matched to a gene: 5. CDR3 nucleotides: TGTGCCAGCAGTTCTGGGACAGGGAAAAATCAGCCCCAGCATTTT. Its translation: CASSSGTGKNQPQHF.

Only a few counts were recorded for this clonotype. The V call is TRBV7-9, the J call TRBJ2-2; unclear D gene. Trimming took off 5 bases at V and 6 bases at J, with 16 bases between the two ends. Germline V gives CDR1 SEHNR, CDR2 FQNEAQ (reference sequence). The CDR3 covers 15 residues. The CDR3 region is CASSPYVGTAGELFF. The CDR3 nucleotides are TGTGCCAGCAGCCCCTACGTTGGCACCGCCGGGGAGCTGTTTTTT.

This clonotype has ten or more counts. The genes are TRBV19 and TRBJ1-4; tentatively, D is TRBD1 (6 bases). This CDR3 has 15 amino acids. The V end lost 6 bases, the J end lost 5 bases, and 16 bases lay between the germline ends. Germline lookup yields CDR1 LNHDA and CDR2 SQIVND (reference sequence). This chain's CDR3 is CASRTGLTQNEKLFF. The CDR3 region has the DNA TGTGCCAGTAGGACAGGCCTAACTCAAAATGAAAAACTGTTTTTT.

The table lists this clonotype with a few counts. The chain links TRBV4-3 to TRBJ1-2; no reliable D call. V was trimmed by 1 base and J by 7 bases, leaving 19 bases between them. The length of the CDR3 is 16 residues. Germline V lookup: CDR1 LGHNA, CDR2 YSLEER. CDR3 sequence (DNA): TGCGCCAGCAGCCAAGTCGGGAGGGCCGGGTCCGCTGGCTACACCTTC. This translates into CASSQVGRAGSAGYTF.

This clonotype was observed a handful of times. The rearrangement joins TRBV30 to TRBJ1-6; 7 bases are shared with TRBD1. V lost 4 bases and J lost 5; bases outside the gene matches: 2. Germline assignment: CDR1 GTSNPN and CDR2 SVGIG (reference sequence). This CDR3 has 13 residues. The CDR3 coding sequence is TGTGCCTGGACGGGACAGCATAATTCACCCCTCCACTTT. This sequence encodes CAWTGQHNSPLHF.

The V gene is TRBV5-6, the J gene TRBJ1-2; D perhaps matches TRBD1 (6 bases). The V end lost 2 bases, the J end lost 2 bases, and 13 bases lay between the germline ends. CDR3 length equals 15 residues. The germline V gene has CDR1 SGHDT and CDR2 YYEEEE. As DNA, the CDR3 is TGTGCCAGCAGCTTTCCAACGACAGGCAACTATGGCTACACCTTC. It yields the protein CASSFPTTGNYGYTF.

This clonotype occurred a few times. This sequence joins TRBV6-1 and TRBJ1-6, with D perhaps TRBD1 (6 bases). Germline V CDR1 and CDR2: MNHNS, SASEGT. With 2 bases removed from V and 0 bases from J, the gap between germline ends came to 14 bases. This CDR3 has 18 residues. The DNA for the CDR3 is TGTGCCAGCAGTGAACCTTCGGGGGCAAGCTCCTATAATTCACCCCTCCACTTT. Translated, it gives CASSEPSGASSYNSPLHF.

Comment on this clonotype: One base away lies a much larger clone, so this may be a sequencing read error. The chain has TRBV20-1 and TRBJ1-2; perhaps TRBD1 as D (5 bases). Germline V gives CDR1 DFQATT, CDR2 SNEGSKA (reference sequence). V gave up 5 bases and J gave up 7 bases, with 17 bases separating them. This CDR3 contains 13 residues. CDR3: CSAPSGGGAGYTF. The CDR3 DNA follows: TGCAGTGCTCCCTCTGGAGGAGGGGCTGGCTACACCTTC.

This clonotype was observed many times. The V and J genes are TRBV7-9 and TRBJ1-6; the D is unclear. Trimming pared 1 base from V and 8 bases from J, leaving 9 bases between. This CDR3 has 14 amino acids. CDR1 is SEHNR, CDR2 FQNEAQ, per germline (reference sequence). The CDR3 DNA reads as TGTGCCAGCAGCTTAGTAGGGATGGATTCACCCCTCCACTTT. Translation: CASSLVGMDSPLHF.

This clonotype was detected many times. The V call is TRBV5-1, the J call TRBJ2-7, with D tentatively TRBD1 (5 bases). This CDR3 contains 13 residues. Germline CDR1 and CDR2: SGHRS and YFSETQ. Trimming removed 0 bases from V and 5 bases from J, with 9 bases in between. The CDR3: CASSLDRIDEQYF. The CDR3 DNA follows: TGCGCCAGCAGCTTGGACAGGATCGACGAGCAGTACTTC.

V gene TRBV7-2 combines with J gene TRBJ1-1; the D gene is possibly TRBD1 (5 bases). CDR1 is SGHTA, CDR2 FQGNSA, per germline. This CDR3 comprises 16 residues. Trimming stripped 2 bases from V and 0 bases from J, with 13 bases between. CDR3 DNA sequence: TGTGCCAGCAGCTTACGGGCAGGGCGTATGAACACTGAAGCTTTCTTT. It is translated as CASSLRAGRMNTEAFF.

Many counts were recorded for this clonotype. J is TRBJ1-5 and V is TRBV29-1, with 9 positions matching TRBD1. From germline, CDR1 is SQVTM and CDR2 ANQGSEA. The ends lost 6 bases at V and 6 bases at J; junction bases unmatched: 9. This CDR3 has 14 residues. This CDR3 is CSVGEGTGSQPQHF. CDR3 sequence (DNA): TGCAGCGTAGGAGAAGGGACAGGGAGTCAGCCCCAGCATTTT.

This clonotype was observed a handful of times. This likely comes from a read error, as the CDR3 has no conserved phenylalanine or tryptophan at its end. No DNA is shown, since the ends of the CDR3 on it are uncertain; the CDR3 is the one TCRdb lists. V is TRBV11-1 and J is TRBJ2-3; the table's D call of TRBD2 was not tested on the DNA. Termini included, the CDR3 measures 14 amino acids. The germline gives CDR1 SGHAT, CDR2 FQDESV (reference sequence). CDR3 sequence: CASSLGAGGRLLQL.

This clonotype came up a few times. The CDR3 sequence: CASSLGGTGVSYEQYF. The CDR3 nucleotides are TGCGCCAGCAGCTTGGGTGGGACAGGGGTTTCCTACGAGCAGTACTTC. The chain is built from TRBV5-1 and TRBJ2-7, with TRBD1 identical over 10 bases. J was trimmed by 1 base and V by 0 bases; bases with no gene match: 4. Per the germline V gene, CDR1 is SGHRS and CDR2 is YFSETQ. The CDR3 length is 16 residues.

In regard to this clonotype: A read error is likely, as this CDR3 ends without the conserved phenylalanine or tryptophan. This rearrangement joins TRBV12-3 or TRBV12-4 to TRBJ1-6; weak D call: TRBD1 (5 bases). Trimming shortened V by 3 bases and J by 4 bases, and 10 bases separated the two germline ends. CDR3 length: 15 amino acids. Here the CDR3 DNA reads TGTGCCAGCAGTTTGGGGCCAGGGTATAATTCACCCCTCCACTCT. Protein product: CASSLGPGYNSPLHS.

The DNA for the CDR3 is TGTGCCAGCAGCTTATGGCCGTCGGACTACTCTGGAAACACCATATATTTT. Its translation: CASSLWPSDYSGNTIYF. J is TRBJ1-3 and V is TRBV11-2; D is uncertain. In germline, CDR1 is SGHAT, CDR2 FQNNGV. V was cut by 2 bases and J by 0 bases, with 14 bases left in between. This CDR3 is built from 17 residues.